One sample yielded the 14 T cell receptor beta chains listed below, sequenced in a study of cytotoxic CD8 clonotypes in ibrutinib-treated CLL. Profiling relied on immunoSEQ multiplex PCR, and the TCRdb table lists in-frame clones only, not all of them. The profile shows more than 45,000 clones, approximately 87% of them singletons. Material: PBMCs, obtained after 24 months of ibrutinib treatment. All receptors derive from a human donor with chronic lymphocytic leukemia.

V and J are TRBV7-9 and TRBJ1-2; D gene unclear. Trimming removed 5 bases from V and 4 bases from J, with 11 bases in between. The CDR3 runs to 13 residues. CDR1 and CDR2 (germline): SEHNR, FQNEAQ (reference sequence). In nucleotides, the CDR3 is TGTGCCAGCAGCCTCCAAGATTTCTATGGCTACACCTTC. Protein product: CASSLQDFYGYTF.

The CDR3: CASRQGGYEQYF. The CDR3 DNA follows: TGTGCCAGCAGACAGGGGGGCTACGAGCAGTACTTC. The J gene is TRBJ2-7, the V gene TRBV6-5, with TRBD1 matching over 8 bases. Germline V lookup: CDR1 MNHEY, CDR2 SVGAGI. Unmatched junction bases numbered 1, after V lost 6 bases and J lost 3 bases. This CDR3 comprises 12 residues.

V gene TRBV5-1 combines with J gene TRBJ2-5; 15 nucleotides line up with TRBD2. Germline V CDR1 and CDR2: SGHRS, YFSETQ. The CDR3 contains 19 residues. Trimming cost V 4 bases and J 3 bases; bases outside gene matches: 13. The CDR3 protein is CASSGGRTSGRAAEETQYF. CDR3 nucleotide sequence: TGCGCCAGCAGCGGGGGGCGGACTAGCGGGAGGGCCGCGGAAGAGACCCAGTACTTC.

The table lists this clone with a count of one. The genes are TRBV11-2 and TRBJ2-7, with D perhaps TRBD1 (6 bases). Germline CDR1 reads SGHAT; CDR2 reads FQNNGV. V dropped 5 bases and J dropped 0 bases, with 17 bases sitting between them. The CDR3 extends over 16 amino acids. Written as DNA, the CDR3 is TGTGCCAGCAGCCCTCTCCGGAGGACAGACTCCTACGAGCAGTACTTC. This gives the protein CASSPLRRTDSYEQYF.

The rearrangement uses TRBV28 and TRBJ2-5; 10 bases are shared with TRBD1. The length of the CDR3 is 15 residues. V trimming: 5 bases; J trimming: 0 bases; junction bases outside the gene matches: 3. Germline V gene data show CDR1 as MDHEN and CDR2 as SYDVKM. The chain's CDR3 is CASSPGTGDQETQYF. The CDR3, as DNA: TGTGCCAGCAGTCCCGGGACAGGGGACCAAGAGACCCAGTACTTC.

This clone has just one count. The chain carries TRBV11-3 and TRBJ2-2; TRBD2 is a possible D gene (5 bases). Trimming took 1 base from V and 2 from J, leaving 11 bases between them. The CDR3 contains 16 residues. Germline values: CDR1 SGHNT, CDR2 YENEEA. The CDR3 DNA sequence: TGTGCCAGCAGCTTAGTTGCCGGGATAAACACCGGGGAGCTGTTTTTT. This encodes CASSLVAGINTGELFF.

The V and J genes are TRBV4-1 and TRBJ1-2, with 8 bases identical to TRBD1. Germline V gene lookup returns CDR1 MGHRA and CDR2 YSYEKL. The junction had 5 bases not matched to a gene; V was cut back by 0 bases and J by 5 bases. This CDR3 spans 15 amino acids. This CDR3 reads CASSQDRGRRYGYTF. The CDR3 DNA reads TGCGCCAGCAGCCAAGACAGGGGGCGAAGGTATGGCTACACCTTC.

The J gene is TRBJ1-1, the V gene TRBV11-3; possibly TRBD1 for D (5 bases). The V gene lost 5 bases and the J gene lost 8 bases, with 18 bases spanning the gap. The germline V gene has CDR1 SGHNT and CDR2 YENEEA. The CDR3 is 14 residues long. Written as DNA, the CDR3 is TGTGCCAGCAGCCCCTCCCAATCGGGGACGGAAGCTTTCTTT. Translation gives CASSPSQSGTEAFF.

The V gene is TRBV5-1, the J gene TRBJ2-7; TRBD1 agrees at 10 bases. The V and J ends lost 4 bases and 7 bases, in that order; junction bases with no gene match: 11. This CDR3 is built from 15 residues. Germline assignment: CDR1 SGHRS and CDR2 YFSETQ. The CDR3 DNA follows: TGCGCCAGCAGCCCGGGACAGGGGCTGGGAGGGGAGCAGTACTTC. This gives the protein CASSPGQGLGGEQYF.

In DNA form, the CDR3 reads TGTGCCAGCAGCGTAGGTGGGGGCGTCTCTGGAAACACCATATATTTT. Its translation: CASSVGGGVSGNTIYF. The chain joins TRBV9 to TRBJ1-3, with TRBD1 as a possible D gene (6 bases). This CDR3 contains 16 residues. CDR1 is SGDLS and CDR2 is YYNGEE in the germline V gene. The ends were cut back, 0 bases at V and 0 bases at J, with 10 bases in the middle.

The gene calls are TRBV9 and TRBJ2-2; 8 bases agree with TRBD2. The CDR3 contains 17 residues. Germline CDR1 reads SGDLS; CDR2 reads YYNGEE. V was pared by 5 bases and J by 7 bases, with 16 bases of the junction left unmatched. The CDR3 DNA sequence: TGTGCCAGCAGTAGAGGGGGTACTAGCGGCCCTCACGGGGAGCTGTTTTTT. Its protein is CASSRGGTSGPHGELFF.

The CDR3 region is CASMYRGGNQPQHF. The CDR3 DNA reads TGTGCCAGCATGTACAGGGGTGGCAATCAGCCCCAGCATTTT. V and J are TRBV6-1 and TRBJ1-5, with TRBD1 identical over 7 bases. CDR1 and CDR2 (germline): MNHNS, SASEGT. The CDR3 length is 14 residues. Trimming at V came to 7 bases and at J to 2 bases, leaving 5 bases not matched to a gene.

CDR3 protein: CASSFGQAREQYF. In nucleotides, the CDR3 is TGTGCCAGCAGCTTCGGACAGGCCCGCGAGCAGTACTTC. The chain employs TRBV7-8 and TRBJ2-7; 7 positions agree with TRBD1. Germline CDR1 is SGHVS and CDR2 is FQNEAQ. The CDR3 covers 13 residues. The V segment lost 3 bases and the J segment 6 bases; nucleotides outside the gene matches: 5.

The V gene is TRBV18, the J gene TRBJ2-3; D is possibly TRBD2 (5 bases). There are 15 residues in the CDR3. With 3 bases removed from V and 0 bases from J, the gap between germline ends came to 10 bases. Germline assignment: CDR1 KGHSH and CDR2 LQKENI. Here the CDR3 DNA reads TGTGCCAGCTCACCCTGGTGGGAGAGCACAGATACGCAGTATTTT. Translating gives CASSPWWESTDTQYF.